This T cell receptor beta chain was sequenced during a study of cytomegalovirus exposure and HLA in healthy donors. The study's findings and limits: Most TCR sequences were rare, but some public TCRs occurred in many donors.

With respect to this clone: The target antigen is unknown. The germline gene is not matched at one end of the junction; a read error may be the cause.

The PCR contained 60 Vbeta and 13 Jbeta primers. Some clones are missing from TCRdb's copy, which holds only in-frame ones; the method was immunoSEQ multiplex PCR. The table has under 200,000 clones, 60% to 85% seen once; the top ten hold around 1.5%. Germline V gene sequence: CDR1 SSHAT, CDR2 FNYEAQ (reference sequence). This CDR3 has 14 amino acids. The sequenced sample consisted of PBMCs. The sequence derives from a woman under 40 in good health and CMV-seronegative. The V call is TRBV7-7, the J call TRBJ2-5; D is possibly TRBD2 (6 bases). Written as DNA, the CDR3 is TGTGCTAGCAGCTTAGCGGCGCAGGGAGGGACCCAGTACTTC. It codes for CASSLAAQGGTQYF.